This TCR beta chain was identified during a study of human T cells and chemical hapten exposure. Study-wide results and limits: DPC sensitization produced no change in TCRs with frequency above 1 in 1000.

Note on this clonotype: What it binds is not known.

Time point meaning: pre-sensitization, week 0. Treatment: therapeutic diphenylcyclopropenone sensitization with weekly scalp DPC. The CDR3 has 16 residues. After removal of 2 bases from V and 7 bases from J, the junction contained 8 bases not matched to a gene. Looked up from germline, CDR1 is MNHEY and CDR2 is SVGEGT. TCRdb itself ran the RACE reads through MiXCR, one entry per CDR3 protein. Found here are approximately 370,000 distinct CDR3 sequences, around 5.5% of them singletons; the top ten hold over 6.5%. The sample consisted of whole blood, taken in connection with sensitization to the hapten diphenylcyclopropenone (DPC). The chain carries TRBV6-2 or TRBV6-3 and TRBJ2-1, with 10 bases identical to TRBD2. This clonotype originated in a woman aged 18-29 years with alopecia areata. Some clones in this sample may be carry-over from other donors' samples. Here the CDR3 reads CASSYSGGAGGNEQFF. DNA of the CDR3: TGTGCCAGCAGTTACAGCGGGGGGGCCGGTGGTAATGAGCAGTTCTTC.